A single T cell receptor beta chain is shown here with its context. Its antigen is not yet known. A junction boundary mismatches the germline segment, possibly from a read error. Reading from cysteine to phenylalanine, the CDR3 counts 10 amino acids. Only the CDR3 region is kept as DNA, spanning 30 bases read in frame from base 1. CDR1 SNHLY and CDR2 FYNNEI were looked up in the germline V gene. The trial excluded patients who had a history of autoimmune disease or who were on systemic immunosuppression. Peripheral blood for TCR sequencing was collected from all dose cohorts at baseline, on cycle 4 day 1, and on cycle 7 day 1. The samples were taken from a phase I, first-in-human, multicenter, open-label dose-escalation trial of ivuxolimab. The trial enrolled adults with locally advanced or metastatic head and neck squamous cell, hepatocellular, melanoma or renal cell carcinoma. Before TCR sequencing, CD4+ T cells and CD8+ T cells were sorted from peripheral blood as separate populations.

The data stem from a study of OX40 agonist ivuxolimab in advanced cancers. For context, the study as a whole: The costimulatory receptor OX40 (CD134) was targeted by ivuxolimab, a fully human IgG2 agonistic monoclonal antibody. Intravenous ivuxolimab was administered to patients every 2 weeks at six dose levels: 0.01, 0.1, 0.3, 1.5, 3 and 10 mg/kg. Of the approximately 50 dose-escalation patients, hepatocellular carcinoma was present in around 20, melanoma in approximately 15, renal cell carcinoma in 9 and head and neck cancer in 9. The dose-escalation cohort was over 70% male with a mean age of around 64 years, ranging from about 23 to 85. Prior anti-PD-1, anti-PD-L1 or anti-CTLA-4 therapy was permitted, and 30% to 45% of dose-escalation patients had received checkpoint inhibitors. Three dose-escalation patients achieved partial responses, one with hepatocellular carcinoma and two with cutaneous melanoma. Peripheral TCRbeta sequencing aimed to test whether ivuxolimab altered TCR sequence diversity and caused clonal T-cell expansion. The monotherapy dose-escalation portion (N of about 50 patients) of the phase I ivuxolimab trial is reported in the paper.

Genomic DNA was extracted from sorted cells for sequencing of the TCRbeta CDR3 region. TCRbeta CDR3 regions were sequenced using the immunoSEQ Assay. TCRdb stores this immuneACCESS table with in-frame sequences only. Part of the clones is absent; in the studies checked, under half of the shortfall reflects unresolved V genes, and no reason is known for the rest. For this sample there are tens of thousands of clones; 88% appear just once. The top ten clonotypes cover 6.9% of the sample. What the work shows at the level of the full study, not this receptor alone: Which antigens the clonally expanded peripheral T cells were specific for was not determined. Clonal expansion of both CD4+ and CD8+ blood T cells was observed from baseline to week 6 at doses 0.1 to 3.0 mg/kg. After ivuxolimab, CD8+ T cells had more expanded clones than CD4+ T cells on average. Low levels of normalized T-cell clonal expansion were also shown by some nonresponding patients. Partial responders in the 0.1-3.0 mg/kg groups had among the lowest normalized peripheral clonal expansion, especially among CD8+ T cells.

The receptor was isolated from an adult with an advanced solid tumor such as melanoma, head and neck, liver or kidney cancer. The V and J genes are TRBV2 and TRBJ2-5; the D segment cannot be called with confidence. Specimen: CD4+ or CD8+ T cells sorted from blood, collected in a trial of the OX40 agonist ivuxolimab. DNA sequence: TGTGCCAGCAGAGAAGAGACCCAGTACTTC. This codes for CASREETQYF. Beyond the CDR3, the reference TRBV2 and TRBJ2-5 genes provide the residues; the full variable domain reads: EPEVTQTPSHQVTQMGQEVILRCVPISNHLYFYWYRQILGQKVEFLVSFYNNEISEKSEIFDDQFSVERPDGSNFTLKIRSTKLEDSAMYFCASREETQYFGPGTRLLVL.